This passage covers 20 T cell receptor beta chains from one sample sequenced in a study of STAT5B mutations in CD4+ large granular lymphocyte leukemia. Produced via immunoSEQ multiplex PCR; TCRdb's table is partial and in-frame only. The profile shows roughly 40,000 clones, 65% to 85% of them singletons. Source material: CD4+ T cells from blood buffy coats. Receptors originate from a human donor in good health.

The V gene is TRBV11-2, the J gene TRBJ1-1; no definite D call. Trimming left V 4 bases short and J 1 base short, with 7 bases between. The CDR3 loop spans 13 amino acids. The germline CDR1 and CDR2 sequences are SGHAT and FQNNGV. CDR3 nucleotides: TGTGCCAGCAGCTCACAACCGAACACTGAAGCTTTCTTT. Its protein product is CASSSQPNTEAFF.

The chain recombines TRBV7-9 with TRBJ1-4; 7 nucleotides agree with TRBD1. The CDR3 consists of 15 residues. Germline CDR1 and CDR2: SEHNR and FQNEAQ (reference sequence). Trimming removed 0 bases from V and 10 bases from J; junction bases left unmatched: 8. Here the CDR3 reads CASSLATGLQVKLFF. CDR3 nucleotides: TGTGCCAGCAGCTTAGCGACAGGGCTGCAGGTAAAACTGTTTTTT.

The chain has TRBV7-8 and TRBJ1-1; D is unresolved. Germline V CDR1 and CDR2: SGHVS, FQNEAQ. Between the trimmed V and J ends, which lost 2 bases and 3 bases, there was a span of 10 bases. There are 14 residues in the CDR3. The CDR3 loop reads CASSLLSGDTEAFF. The CDR3 nucleotides read TGTGCCAGCAGCTTACTTTCTGGGGACACTGAAGCTTTCTTT.

The CDR3 DNA sequence: TGTGCCAGCAGCCAACTATCGAATACCTACAATGAGCAGTTCTTC. This gives the protein CASSQLSNTYNEQFF. V is TRBV4-2 and J is TRBJ2-1; D uncertain. This CDR3 is built from 15 residues. The V end was cut by 2 bases, the J end by 2 bases, with 10 bases between. From germline, CDR1 is LGHNA and CDR2 YNFKEQ.

The rearrangement links TRBV10-3 to TRBJ2-3; D is undetermined. The CDR3 is 12 amino acids. Germline V gene sequence: CDR1 ENHRY, CDR2 SYGVKD. V dropped 5 bases and J dropped 4 bases, with 7 bases sitting between them. This CDR3 reads CAISQIADTQYF. The CDR3 DNA reads as TGTGCCATCAGTCAAATCGCAGATACGCAGTATTTT.

This clone occurred a few times. V and J are TRBV7-3 and TRBJ2-2; unclear D gene. Germline CDR1 and CDR2: SGHTA and FQGTGA. V dropped 0 bases and J dropped 2 bases, with 1 base sitting between them. CDR3 length equals 13 residues. The CDR3 region has the DNA TGTGCCAGCAGCTTAACTAACACCGGGGAGCTGTTTTTT. Amino acid sequence: CASSLTNTGELFF.

This clone came up once. The rearrangement joins TRBV4-3 to TRBJ2-1; D is unclear. The CDR3 extends over 13 amino acids. CDR1 and CDR2 (germline): LGHNA, YSLEER. The V end lost 6 bases, the J end lost 6 bases, and 12 bases lay between the germline ends. CDR3 sequence reads: CASSRLGGNEQFF. CDR3 DNA: TGCGCCAGCAGTAGGTTAGGCGGCAATGAGCAGTTCTTC.

This chain links TRBV4-2 with TRBJ2-3, with unresolved D. CDR1 is LGHNA, CDR2 YNFKEQ, per germline. This CDR3 comprises 14 residues. The V end lost 1 base, the J end lost 6 bases, and 11 bases lay between the germline ends. CDR3 residues: CASSQGQVVDTQYF. In DNA, the CDR3 is TGTGCCAGCAGCCAAGGTCAAGTTGTCGATACGCAGTATTTT.

The chain joins TRBV2 to TRBJ1-5, with TRBD1 as a possible D gene (5 bases). Germline V CDR1 and CDR2: SNHLY, FYNNEI. Trimming stripped 6 bases from V and 8 bases from J, with 17 bases between. The CDR3 sequence is 14 residues long. In DNA form, the CDR3 reads TGTGCCAGCAGCGGATTATCTAGGGGAGAGCCCCAGCATTTT. Amino acid sequence: CASSGLSRGEPQHF.

This clone was seen a single time. The V and J genes are TRBV6-6 and TRBJ2-1, with 8 positions matching TRBD2. Germline lookup yields CDR1 MNHNY and CDR2 SVGAGI (reference sequence). The CDR3 loop spans 15 amino acids. With V trimmed by 4 bases and J by 9 bases, 11 bases remained unmatched. DNA for the CDR3: TGTGCCAGCAGTTCCGGGACTAGTGAGGTCAGTGAGCAGTTCTTC. It codes for CASSSGTSEVSEQFF.

This clone was observed a few times. The rearrangement uses TRBV19 and TRBJ1-5; maybe TRBD1 (5 bases). This CDR3 spans 16 amino acids. Germline V gives CDR1 LNHDA, CDR2 SQIVND (reference sequence). V lost 3 bases, J lost 3 bases, and 15 bases lay in between. CDR3 loop: CASSIREGMANQPQHF. CDR3 coding DNA: TGTGCCAGTAGTATCCGGGAGGGGATGGCCAATCAGCCCCAGCATTTT.

This clone was seen only once. The V and J genes are TRBV19 and TRBJ1-1; D gene ambiguous. This CDR3 has 12 residues. V shed 7 bases and J shed 10 bases, with 16 bases lying between them. Germline V gene sequence: CDR1 LNHDA, CDR2 SQIVND (reference sequence). The CDR3 loop reads CASTIAGRRAFF. In DNA, the CDR3 is TGTGCCAGTACCATCGCGGGTCGACGAGCTTTCTTT.

This clone was recorded once. This rearrangement joins TRBV9 to TRBJ2-7, with D possibly being TRBD1 or TRBD2 (5 bases each). V was pared by 10 bases and J by 3 bases, with 20 bases between. Germline CDR1 reads SGDLS; CDR2 reads YYNGEE. The CDR3 is 14 amino acids. This CDR3 reads CARPPAGAFYEQYF. The CDR3 DNA reads TGTGCCCGCCCGCCGGCCGGGGCCTTCTACGAGCAGTACTTC. Looking up the rest from reference TRBV9 and TRBJ2-7 gives the full variable domain: DSGVTQTPKHLITATGQRVTLRCSPRSGDLSVYWYQQSLDQGLQFLIQYYNGEERAKGNILERFSAQQFPDLHSELNLSSLELGDSALYFCARPPAGAFYEQYFGPGTRLTVT.

This chain joins TRBV27 and TRBJ2-7; possibly TRBD1 for D (6 bases). In germline, CDR1 is MNHEY, CDR2 SMNVEV (reference sequence). Trimming took 4 bases from V and 6 from J, leaving 19 bases between them. The CDR3 is made up of 15 amino acids. The CDR3 loop is CASSSISQGVAEQYF. The DNA for the CDR3 is TGTGCCAGCAGTTCGATATCACAGGGAGTCGCCGAGCAGTACTTC.

The chain uses TRBV19 and TRBJ2-2, with a weak D call TRBD2 (6 bases). The CDR3 consists of 13 residues. Trimming cost V 7 bases and J 6 bases, with 12 bases left between them. Germline values: CDR1 LNHDA, CDR2 SQIVND (reference sequence). This chain's CDR3 is CASKEGNSGELFF. The CDR3 nucleotides read TGTGCCAGTAAGGAGGGGAATTCCGGGGAGCTGTTTTTT.

The V call is TRBV7-2, the J call TRBJ2-1; no reliable D call. Germline-derived CDR1 and CDR2 are SGHTA and FQGNSA. V was pared by 6 bases and J by 3 bases, with 9 bases between. CDR3 size: 13 residues. In DNA form, the CDR3 reads TGTGCCAGCAGTCCGCGACTCTACAATGAGCAGTTCTTC. Its translation is CASSPRLYNEQFF.

The rearrangement uses TRBV20-1 and TRBJ1-1; D gene ambiguous. Trimming cost V 3 bases and J 3 bases, with 5 bases left between them. The germline gives CDR1 DFQATT, CDR2 SNEGSKA (reference sequence). The CDR3 length is 11 residues. The CDR3 DNA is TGCAGTGCTAGGAAGGACACTGAAGCTTTCTTT. It specifies CSARKDTEAFF.

J is TRBJ1-3 and V is TRBV9; D is unclear. There are 15 residues in the CDR3. CDR1 and CDR2 (germline): SGDLS, YYNGEE. V was shortened by 2 bases and J by 4 bases, with 13 bases between the two germline ends. CDR3 in DNA: TGTGCCAGCAGCGTCGGGCCAGCGGGGGGAAACACCATATATTTT. Translation: CASSVGPAGGNTIYF. Full variable domain (missing parts from reference TRBV9 and TRBJ1-3): DSGVTQTPKHLITATGQRVTLRCSPRSGDLSVYWYQQSLDQGLQFLIQYYNGEERAKGNILERFSAQQFPDLHSELNLSSLELGDSALYFCASSVGPAGGNTIYFGEGSWLTVV.

The chain recombines TRBV29-1 with TRBJ1-5; TRBD1 aligns across 7 bases. Germline values: CDR1 SQVTM, CDR2 ANQGSEA. V was clipped by 6 bases and J by 6 bases; unmatched bases: 8. The CDR3 extends over 13 amino acids. Here the CDR3 reads CSVRDRQGQPQHF. The CDR3 DNA is TGCAGCGTCAGAGATCGACAGGGTCAGCCCCAGCATTTT.

The genes are TRBV6-1 and TRBJ2-7; a possible D gene is TRBD2 (5 bases). The CDR3 loop spans 17 amino acids. CDR1 and CDR2 from the germline V gene are MNHNS and SASEGT. V was pared by 2 bases and J by 5 bases, with 22 bases between. The CDR3 region has the DNA TGTGCCAGCAGTGAACTGGGAGTTTTGGGCCTGAGTCACGAGCAGTACTTC. As protein: CASSELGVLGLSHEQYF.